This TCR beta chain originates from a study of T-cell reconstitution after alpha-beta-depleted transplantation in children (dated by TCRdb to 2016 to 2017). The study in broad terms: The study quantitatively tracked T-cell immune reconstitution after TCRalphabeta/CD19-depleted allogeneic hematopoietic cell transplantation in children using TCR repertoire profiling.

Sequences SGDLS (CDR1) and YYNGEE (CDR2) are obtained from the germline V gene. Relative to germline, V is 1 base shorter and J is 3 bases shorter, with 15 bases between their ends. The CDR3 covers 16 residues, taking in both the cysteine and the phenylalanine. Only the CDR3 part of the read is kept: 48 bases, read in frame from the first base. The method behind the library was PCR. The run used an Illumina HiSeq 2500. Molecular barcoding was employed in the preparation of TCR libraries, with unique molecular identifiers being used to normalize TCRbeta repertoire quantification. Using fastp at Q25 and MiXCR, TCRdb reprocessed the public reads and kept productive beta chains. Duplicate CDR3 protein sequences are folded into a single record with the most common DNA and genes. This sample gives around 270,000 distinct CDR3 sequences in total; nearly 8% of them show up just once. The ten largest clones capture 9.1% of the sample.

The table lists this clonotype with a few counts. Its antigen is unknown. Base qualities are missing; no much larger clone stands one base away. General conclusions and limits of the study: The apparently early alphabetaT-cell count recovery about two months after transplant was reportedly dependent on only several hundred rapidly expanded clones derived from non-depleted graft cells. In some patients, the high TCRbeta diversity seen at day 60 was put down to recipient T cells and intrathymic progenitors that had survived conditioning. Over the following months the frequencies of hyperexpanded clones went down, and after one year T-cell counts and TCRbeta diversity were mostly credited to newly produced T cells.

This specimen's treatment or condition label, interpreted: allogeneic hematopoietic cell transplantation with graft depleted of TCRalphabeta T cells and CD19 B cells. Transplant recipients were children who received TCRalphabeta/CD19-depleted allogeneic hematopoietic cell grafts. The TCR was taken from a female patient aged 2 to 10 who had a stem cell transplant for Fanconi anemia, so the T cells may come from the graft donor. This receptor chain uses TRBV9 and TRBJ2-3; the D gene is unclear. The source material was peripheral blood, sampled 360 days after TCRalphabeta/CD19-depleted stem cell transplant. The DNA reads TGTGCCAGCAGCGTATTCGACTTTCCCGGGACAGATACGCAGTATTTT. It translates to CASSVFDFPGTDTQYF.